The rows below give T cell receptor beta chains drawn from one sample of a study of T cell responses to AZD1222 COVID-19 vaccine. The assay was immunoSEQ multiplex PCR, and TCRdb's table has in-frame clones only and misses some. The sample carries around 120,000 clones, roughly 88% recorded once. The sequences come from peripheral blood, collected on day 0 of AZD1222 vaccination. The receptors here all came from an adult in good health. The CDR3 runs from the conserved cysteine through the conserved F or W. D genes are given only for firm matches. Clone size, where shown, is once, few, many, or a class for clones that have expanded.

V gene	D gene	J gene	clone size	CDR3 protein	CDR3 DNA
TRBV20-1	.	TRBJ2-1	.	CSAQNEQFF	TGCAGTGCACAGAATGAGCAGTTCTTC
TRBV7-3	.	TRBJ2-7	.	CASSLNLYEQYF	TGTGCCAGCAGCTTAAACCTCTACGAGCAGTACTTC
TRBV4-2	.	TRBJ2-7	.	CASSSSYEQYF	TGTGCCAGCAGCAGTTCCTACGAGCAGTACTTC
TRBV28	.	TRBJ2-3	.	CASTNTDTQYF	TGTGCCAGCACCAACACAGATACGCAGTATTTT
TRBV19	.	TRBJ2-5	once	CASSIGRQETQYF	TGTGCCAGTAGTATAGGGCGGCAAGAGACCCAGTACTTC
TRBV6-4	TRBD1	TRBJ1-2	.	CASSESPGGRCTF	TGTGCCAGCAGTGAGTCGCCAGGGGGCCGCTGCACCTTC
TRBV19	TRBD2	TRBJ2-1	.	CATTTGTSLKGEQFF	TGTGCCACCACAACCGGGACTAGCCTAAAGGGTGAGCAGTTCTTC
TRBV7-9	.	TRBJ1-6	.	CASSASGGGTHNSPLHF	TGTGCCAGCAGCGCGAGTGGCGGCGGGACGCATAATTCACCCCTCCACTTT
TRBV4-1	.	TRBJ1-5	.	CASSDQQNLGNQPQHF	TGCGCCAGCAGTGATCAACAGAACTTGGGCAATCAGCCCCAGCATTTT
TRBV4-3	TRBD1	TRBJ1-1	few	CASSQEIFTGATEAFF	TGCGCCAGCAGCCAAGAGATTTTTACAGGGGCCACTGAAGCTTTCTTT
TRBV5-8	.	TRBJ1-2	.	CASSLEGDDYGYTF	TGTGCCAGCAGCTTGGAGGGGGATGACTATGGCTACACCTTC
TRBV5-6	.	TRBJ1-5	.	CASSGRGRSNQPQHF	TGTGCCAGCAGCGGTAGGGGGAGAAGCAATCAGCCCCAGCATTTT
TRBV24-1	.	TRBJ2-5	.	CATSGVKGETQYF	TGTGCCACCAGCGGTGTAAAGGGAGAGACCCAGTACTTC
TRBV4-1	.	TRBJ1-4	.	CASSQPWGEKLFF	TGCGCCAGCAGCCAACCCTGGGGTGAAAAACTGTTTTTT
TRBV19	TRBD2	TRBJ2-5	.	CASSTSGVGETQYF	TGTGCCAGTAGTACTAGCGGGGTCGGGGAGACCCAGTACTTC
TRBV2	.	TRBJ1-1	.	CASRGVGRTEAFF	TGTGCCAGCAGGGGGGTCGGTCGGACTGAAGCTTTCTTT
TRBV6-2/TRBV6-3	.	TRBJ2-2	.	CASRPSANTGELFF	TGTGCCAGCCGCCCGAGCGCGAACACCGGGGAGCTGTTTTTT
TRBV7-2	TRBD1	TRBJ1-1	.	CASSLDRGITEAFF	TGTGCCAGCAGCTTAGACAGGGGTATCACTGAAGCTTTCTTT
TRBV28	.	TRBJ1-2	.	CASYRAHGYTF	TGTGCCAGTTACAGGGCGCATGGCTACACCTTC
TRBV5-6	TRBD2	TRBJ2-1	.	CASSSALAGGQSSYNEQFF	TGTGCCAGCAGCTCTGCGCTAGCGGGGGGCCAAAGCTCCTACAATGAGCAGTTCTTC
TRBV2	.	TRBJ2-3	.	CASSEAQGNTDTQYF	TGTGCCAGCAGTGAAGCGCAGGGAAACACAGATACGCAGTATTTT
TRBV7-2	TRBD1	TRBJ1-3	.	CASSLGTGPTSGNTIYF	TGTGCCAGCAGCTTAGGGACAGGGCCCACTTCTGGAAACACCATATATTTT
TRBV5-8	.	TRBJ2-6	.	CASSLGRSSGANVLTF	TGTGCCAGCAGCTTGGGACGTAGCTCTGGGGCCAACGTCCTGACTTTC
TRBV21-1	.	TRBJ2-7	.	CASSTQGAYEQYF	TGTGCCAGCAGCACCCAGGGTGCCTACGAGCAGTACTTC
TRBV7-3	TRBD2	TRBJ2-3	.	CASSESSGGAWADTQYF	TGTGCCAGCTCGGAGTCTAGCGGGGGGGCATGGGCAGATACGCAGTATTTT
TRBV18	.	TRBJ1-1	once	CASSPRGRGDTEAFF	TGTGCCAGCTCACCAAGGGGTCGGGGTGACACTGAAGCTTTCTTT
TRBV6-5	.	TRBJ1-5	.	CASIASGEKPQHF	TGTGCCAGCATAGCATCAGGGGAAAAGCCCCAGCATTTT
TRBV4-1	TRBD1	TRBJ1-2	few	CASSQGGQDVYGYTF	TGCGCCAGCAGCCAAGGTGGACAGGACGTCTATGGCTACACCTTC
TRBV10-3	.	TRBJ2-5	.	CAISGSQETQYF	TGTGCCATCAGTGGGTCGCAAGAGACCCAGTACTTC
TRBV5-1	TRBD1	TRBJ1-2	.	CASSADRDGVAYGYTF	TGCGCCAGCAGCGCGGACAGGGACGGGGTTGCCTATGGCTACACCTTC
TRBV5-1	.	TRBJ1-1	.	CASGIGVLNTEAFF	TGCGCCAGCGGGATCGGGGTACTGAACACTGAAGCTTTCTTT
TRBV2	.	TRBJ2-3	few	CASSPMGGGADTQYF	TGTGCCAGCAGCCCCATGGGAGGGGGGGCAGATACGCAGTATTTT
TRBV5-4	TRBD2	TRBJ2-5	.	CASSLTPGLAGAHQETQYF	TGTGCCAGCAGCTTGACCCCGGGACTAGCGGGGGCCCACCAAGAGACCCAGTACTTC
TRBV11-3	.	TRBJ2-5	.	CASSLADGAGKETQYF	TGTGCCAGCAGCTTAGCCGACGGGGCAGGCAAAGAGACCCAGTACTTC
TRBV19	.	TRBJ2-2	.	CASSHGTLNGELFF	TGTGCCAGTAGTCACGGGACGCTGAACGGGGAGCTGTTTTTT
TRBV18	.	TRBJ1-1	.	CASSPPGHRGEAFF	TGTGCCAGCTCACCACCGGGGCACCGAGGTGAAGCTTTCTTT
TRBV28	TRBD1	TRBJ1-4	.	CASRPRTGVNEKLFF	TGTGCCAGCAGGCCTCGGACAGGAGTTAATGAAAAACTGTTTTTT
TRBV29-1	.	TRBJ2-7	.	CSVKAGFQGSYEQYF	TGCAGCGTTAAGGCCGGGTTTCAGGGAAGTTACGAGCAGTACTTC
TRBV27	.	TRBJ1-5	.	CASSLSREVQPQHF	TGTGCCAGCAGTTTATCCCGGGAAGTTCAGCCCCAGCATTTT
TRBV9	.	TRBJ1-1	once	CASSSGTLRYTEAFF	TGTGCCAGCAGCTCAGGGACCCTAAGGTATACTGAAGCTTTCTTT
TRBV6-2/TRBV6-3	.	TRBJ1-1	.	CASSGIRTEAFF	TGTGCCAGCAGTGGTATCAGAACTGAAGCTTTCTTT
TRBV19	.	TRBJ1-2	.	CASSMVQLRDGYTF	TGTGCCAGTAGTATGGTTCAGCTCAGGGATGGCTACACCTTC
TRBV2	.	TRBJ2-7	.	CASNREFSYEQYF	TGTGCCAGCAATCGGGAATTCTCCTACGAGCAGTACTTC
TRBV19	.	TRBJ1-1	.	CASSGVSRIGAFF	TGTGCCAGTAGTGGGGTAAGCAGGATAGGAGCTTTCTTT
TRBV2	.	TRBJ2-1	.	CASRKGDSTEQFF	TGTGCCAGCAGAAAAGGCGACAGTACTGAGCAGTTCTTC
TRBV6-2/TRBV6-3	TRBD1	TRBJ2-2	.	CASSYPDRANTGELFF	TGTGCCAGCAGTTACCCGGACAGGGCTAACACCGGGGAGCTGTTTTTT
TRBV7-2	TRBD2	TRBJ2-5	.	CASSPGLAETQYF	TGTGCCAGCAGTCCGGGACTAGCGGAGACCCAGTACTTC